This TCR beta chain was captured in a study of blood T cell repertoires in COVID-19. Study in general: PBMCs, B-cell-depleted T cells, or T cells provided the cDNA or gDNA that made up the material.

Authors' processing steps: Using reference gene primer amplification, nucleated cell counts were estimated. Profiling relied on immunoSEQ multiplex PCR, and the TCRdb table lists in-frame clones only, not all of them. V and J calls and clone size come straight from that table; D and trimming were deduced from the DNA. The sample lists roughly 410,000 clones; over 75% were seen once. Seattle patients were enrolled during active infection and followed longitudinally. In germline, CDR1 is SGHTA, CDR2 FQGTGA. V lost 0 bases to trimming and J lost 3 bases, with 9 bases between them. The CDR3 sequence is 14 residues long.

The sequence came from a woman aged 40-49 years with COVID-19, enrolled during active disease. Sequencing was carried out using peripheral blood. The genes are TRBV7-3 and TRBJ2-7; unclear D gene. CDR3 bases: TGTGCCAGCAGCTTAACGGGCCGCGACTACGAGCAGTACTTC. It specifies CASSLTGRDYEQYF. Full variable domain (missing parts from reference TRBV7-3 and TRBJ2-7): GAGVSQTPSNKVTEKGKYVELRCDPISGHTALYWYRQSLGQGPEFLIYFQGTGAADDSGLPNDRFFAVRPEGSVSTLKIQRTERGDSAVYLCASSLTGRDYEQYFGPGTRLTVT.